This TCR beta chain was sequenced during a study of blood T cell repertoires in COVID-19. Overall study: Samples representing acute and convalescent COVID-19 were sourced from the United States, Italy and Spain. The analysed material was cDNA or gDNA that came from T cells, B-cell-depleted T cells, or PBMCs.

CDR1 SGHRS and CDR2 YFSETQ come from the germline V gene. V shed 3 bases and J 6 bases; nucleotides not matched to a gene: 5. The CDR3 consists of 13 residues. Original data processing: Using reference gene primer amplification, nucleated cell counts were estimated. Sequenced by immunoSEQ multiplex PCR; TCRdb stores in-frame clones only, minus some. The V and J calls and the clone size are those of that table, but D and trimming were determined from the DNA. The sample carries under 80,000 clones, about four fifths recorded once. The specimen was peripheral blood. The gene calls are TRBV5-1 and TRBJ2-7; 8 bases match TRBD1. The sequence derives from a man in his 60s with COVID-19, enrolled during active disease. The CDR3 region is CASSYRTGFEQYF. The CDR3 DNA reads TGCGCCAGCAGCTATCGGACAGGGTTCGAGCAGTACTTC. Together with reference TRBV5-1 and TRBJ2-7, the CDR3 gives the full variable domain: KAGVTQTPRYLIKTRGQQVTLSCSPISGHRSVSWYQQTPGQGLQFLFEYFSETQRNKGNFPGRFSGRQFSNSRSEMNVSTLELGDSALYLCASSYRTGFEQYFGPGTRLTVT.